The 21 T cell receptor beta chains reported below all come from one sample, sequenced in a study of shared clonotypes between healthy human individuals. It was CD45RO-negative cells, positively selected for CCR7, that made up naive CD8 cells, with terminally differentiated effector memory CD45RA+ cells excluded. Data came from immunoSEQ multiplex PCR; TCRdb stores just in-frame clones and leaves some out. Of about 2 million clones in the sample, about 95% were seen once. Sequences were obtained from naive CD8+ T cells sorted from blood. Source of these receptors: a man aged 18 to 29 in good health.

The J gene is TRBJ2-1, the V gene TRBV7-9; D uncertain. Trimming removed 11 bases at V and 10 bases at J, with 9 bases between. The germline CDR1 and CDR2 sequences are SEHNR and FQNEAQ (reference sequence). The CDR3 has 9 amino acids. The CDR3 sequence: CALGKEQFF. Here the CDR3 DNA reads TGTGCCCTGGGGAAAGAGCAGTTCTTC.

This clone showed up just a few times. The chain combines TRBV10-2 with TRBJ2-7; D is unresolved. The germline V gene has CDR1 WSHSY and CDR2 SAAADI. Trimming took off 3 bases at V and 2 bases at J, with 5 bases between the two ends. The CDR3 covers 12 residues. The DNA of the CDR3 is TGCGCCAGCAGTGACGTAGCCTACGAGCAGTACTTC. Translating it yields CASSDVAYEQYF.

CDR3 amino acids: CASTTLGAYQPQHF. Written as DNA, the CDR3 is TGTGCCAGCACTACCTTGGGGGCCTATCAGCCCCAGCATTTT. The chain has TRBV6-1 and TRBJ1-5; possible D gene TRBD1, 6 bases. This CDR3 contains 14 residues. Between the trimmed V and J ends, which lost 7 bases and 5 bases, there was a span of 15 bases. Per germline, CDR1 MNHNS and CDR2 SASEGT.

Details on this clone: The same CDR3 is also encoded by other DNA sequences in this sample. The chain's CDR3 is CASSPRTGGNTEAFF. In nucleotides, the CDR3 is TGTGCCAGCAGCCCGCGGACAGGGGGCAACACTGAAGCTTTCTTT. The V gene is TRBV9, the J gene TRBJ1-1; the match to TRBD1 covers 11 bases. J gave up 2 bases and V 4 bases, and 4 bases lay outside the gene matches. The CDR3 sequence is 15 residues long. CDR1 is SGDLS and CDR2 is YYNGEE in the germline V gene.

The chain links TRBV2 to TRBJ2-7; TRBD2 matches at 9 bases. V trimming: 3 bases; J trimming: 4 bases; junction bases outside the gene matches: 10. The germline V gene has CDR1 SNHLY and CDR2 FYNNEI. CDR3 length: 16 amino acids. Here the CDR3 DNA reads TGTGCCAGCAGTGATGTGGCCGGGACTAGCTTATACGAGCAGTACTTC. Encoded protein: CASSDVAGTSLYEQYF.

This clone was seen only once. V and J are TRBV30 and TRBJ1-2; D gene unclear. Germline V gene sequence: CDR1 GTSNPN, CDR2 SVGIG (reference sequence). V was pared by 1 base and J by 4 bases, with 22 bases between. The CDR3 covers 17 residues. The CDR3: CAWSGWEPGGFGYGYTF. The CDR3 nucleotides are TGTGCCTGGAGTGGCTGGGAGCCGGGCGGTTTCGGCTATGGCTACACCTTC.

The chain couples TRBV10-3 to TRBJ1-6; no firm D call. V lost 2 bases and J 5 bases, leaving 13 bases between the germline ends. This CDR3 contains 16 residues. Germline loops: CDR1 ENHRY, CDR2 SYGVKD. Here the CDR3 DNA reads TGTGCCATCAGTGAGCCGAATCCAGGAGATAATTCACCCCTCCACTTT. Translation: CAISEPNPGDNSPLHF.

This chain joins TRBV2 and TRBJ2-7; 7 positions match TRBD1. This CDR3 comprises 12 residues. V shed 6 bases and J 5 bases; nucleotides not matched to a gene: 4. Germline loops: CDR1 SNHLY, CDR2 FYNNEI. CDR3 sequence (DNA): TGTGCCAGCAGGGACAGGCCCCACGAGCAGTACTTC. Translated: CASRDRPHEQYF.

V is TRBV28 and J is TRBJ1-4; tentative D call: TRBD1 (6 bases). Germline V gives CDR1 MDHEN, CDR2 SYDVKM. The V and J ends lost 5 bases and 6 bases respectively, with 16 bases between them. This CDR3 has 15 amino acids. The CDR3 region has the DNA TGTGCCAGCAGTCCCAGCCCAGGGGATGATGAAAAACTGTTTTTT. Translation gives CASSPSPGDDEKLFF. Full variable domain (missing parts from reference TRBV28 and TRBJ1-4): DVKVTQSSRYLVKRTGEKVFLECVQDMDHENMFWYRQDPGLGLRLIYFSYDVKMKEKGDIPEGYSVSREKKERFSLILESASTNQTSMYLCASSPSPGDDEKLFFGSGTQLSVL.

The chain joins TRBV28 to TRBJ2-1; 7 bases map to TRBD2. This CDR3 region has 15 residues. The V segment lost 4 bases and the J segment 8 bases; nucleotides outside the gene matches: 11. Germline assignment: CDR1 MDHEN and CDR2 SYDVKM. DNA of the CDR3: TGTGCCAGCAGTTCCTCTTGGGAGGGAGGGTATGAGCAGTTCTTC. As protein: CASSSSWEGGYEQFF.

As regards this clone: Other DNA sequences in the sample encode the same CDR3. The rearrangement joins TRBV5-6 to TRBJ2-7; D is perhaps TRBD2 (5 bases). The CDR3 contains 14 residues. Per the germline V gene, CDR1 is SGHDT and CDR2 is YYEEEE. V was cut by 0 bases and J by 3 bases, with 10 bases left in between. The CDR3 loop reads CASSLGLAHYEQYF. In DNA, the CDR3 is TGTGCCAGCAGCTTGGGTCTAGCCCACTACGAGCAGTACTTC.

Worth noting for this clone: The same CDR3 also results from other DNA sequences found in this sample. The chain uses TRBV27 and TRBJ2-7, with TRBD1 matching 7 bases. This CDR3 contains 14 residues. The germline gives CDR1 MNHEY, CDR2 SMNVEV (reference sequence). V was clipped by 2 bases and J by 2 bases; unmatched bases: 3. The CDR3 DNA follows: TGTGCCAGCAGTTTAGGCCAGGGGGCCTACGAGCAGTACTTC. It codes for CASSLGQGAYEQYF.

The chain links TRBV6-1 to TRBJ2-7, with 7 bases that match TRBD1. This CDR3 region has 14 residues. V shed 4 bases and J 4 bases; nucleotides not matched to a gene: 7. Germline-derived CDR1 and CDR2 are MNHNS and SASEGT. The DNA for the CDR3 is TGTGCCAGCAGTGGCGATATGGGACAGTACGAGCAGTACTTC. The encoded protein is CASSGDMGQYEQYF.

In DNA form, the CDR3 reads TGTGCCTGGTTCGAGGTTAAGGGCAATGAGCAGTTCTTC. Amino acid sequence: CAWFEVKGNEQFF. The chain recombines TRBV30 with TRBJ2-1; D is unclear. The germline V gene has CDR1 GTSNPN and CDR2 SVGIG (reference sequence). Deletions cut 5 bases from V and 6 bases from J, with 14 bases between. The CDR3 is 13 amino acids.

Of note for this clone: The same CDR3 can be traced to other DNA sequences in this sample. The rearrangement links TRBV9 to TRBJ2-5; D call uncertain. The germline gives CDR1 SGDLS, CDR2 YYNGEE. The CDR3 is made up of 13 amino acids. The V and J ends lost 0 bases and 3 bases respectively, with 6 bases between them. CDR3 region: CASSVDTEETQYF. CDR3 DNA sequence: TGTGCCAGCAGCGTAGACACAGAAGAGACCCAGTACTTC.

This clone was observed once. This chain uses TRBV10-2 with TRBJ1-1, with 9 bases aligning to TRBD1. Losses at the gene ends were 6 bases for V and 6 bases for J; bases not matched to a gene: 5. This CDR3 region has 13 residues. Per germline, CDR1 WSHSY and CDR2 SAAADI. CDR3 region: CASRTGGGPEAFF. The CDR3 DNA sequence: TGCGCCAGCAGGACAGGGGGGGGACCTGAAGCTTTCTTT.

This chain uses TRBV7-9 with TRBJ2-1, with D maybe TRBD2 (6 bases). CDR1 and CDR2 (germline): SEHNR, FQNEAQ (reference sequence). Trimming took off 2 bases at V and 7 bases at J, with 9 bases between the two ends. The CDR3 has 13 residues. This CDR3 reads CASSLLAPNEQFF. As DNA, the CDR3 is TGTGCCAGCAGCTTACTAGCGCCGAATGAGCAGTTCTTC.

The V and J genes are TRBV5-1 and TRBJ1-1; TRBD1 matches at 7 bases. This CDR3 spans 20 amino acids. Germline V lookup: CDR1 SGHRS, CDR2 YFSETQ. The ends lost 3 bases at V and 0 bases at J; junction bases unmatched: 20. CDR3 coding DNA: TGCGCCAGCAGCTCACGAACCGGGACAGTGCCCCTGGGCTTGAACACTGAAGCTTTCTTT. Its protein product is CASSSRTGTVPLGLNTEAFF.

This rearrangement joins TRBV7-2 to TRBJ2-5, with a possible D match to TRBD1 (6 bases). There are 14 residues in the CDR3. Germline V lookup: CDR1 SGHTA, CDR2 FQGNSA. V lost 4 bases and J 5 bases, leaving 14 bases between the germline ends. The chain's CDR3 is CASSSPTGMETQYF. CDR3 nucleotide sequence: TGTGCCAGCAGCTCCCCCACAGGGATGGAGACCCAGTACTTC.

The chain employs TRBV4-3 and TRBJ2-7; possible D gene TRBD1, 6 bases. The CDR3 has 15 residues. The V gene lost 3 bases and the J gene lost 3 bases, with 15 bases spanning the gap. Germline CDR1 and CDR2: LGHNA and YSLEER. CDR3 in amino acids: CASSQATGHLYEQYF. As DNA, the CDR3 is TGCGCCAGCAGCCAGGCTACGGGACACCTCTACGAGCAGTACTTC.

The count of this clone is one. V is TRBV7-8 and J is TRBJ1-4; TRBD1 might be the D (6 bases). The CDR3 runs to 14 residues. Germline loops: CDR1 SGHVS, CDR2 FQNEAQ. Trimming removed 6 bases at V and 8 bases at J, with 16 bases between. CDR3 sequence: CASSYGTSGEKLFF. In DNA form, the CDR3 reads TGTGCCAGCAGTTACGGGACATCGGGGGAAAAACTGTTTTTT.